This T cell receptor beta chain was captured in a study of regulatory T cells in long-lasting Graves disease. TCR beta libraries were built with iRepertoire HTBI primers and Arm-PCR of CDR3 regions. Original handling: Across samples, roughly 64 TRBV and about 13 TRBJ segments were found. TCRdb called the multiplex PCR reads again in MiXCR, with one record for every CDR3 protein. TCRdb, not the original authors, processed these V and J calls. The sample gives around 420,000 distinct CDR3 sequences, 15% of which show up once; roughly 8% is in the top ten. Study-wide points: Persistent disease showed a preference for TRBV28, TRBJ1-2 and TRBJ2-5. The study found lower TCR diversity in persistent Graves' patients than in newly diagnosed ones.

This CDR3 is built from 16 residues. Per the germline V gene, CDR1 is SGHTA and CDR2 is FQGTGA. V shed 2 bases and J shed 2 bases, with 16 bases lying between them. The time point was: newly diagnosed GD, antithyroid drugs for less than 3 months. Researchers made the TCR library from RNA that was extracted from PBMCs. This clonotype was seen ten or more times. No antigen is known for it. This sample was shared with a second study, whose subject was T cells in Graves' hyperthyroidism and ophthalmopathy. From that second work: HTBI primers were used for first-round RT-PCR of the TCR CDR3.

The chain combines TRBV7-3 with TRBJ2-7, with TRBD2 as a possible D gene (6 bases). This receptor was identified in a woman aged 40-49 years with Graves disease. The sample here was peripheral blood mononuclear cells (PBMCs), taken at new diagnosis, from a patient treated with antithyroid drugs. CDR3 nucleotides: TGTGCCAGCAGCTTATCCGGCGGGAACCAACCCTACGAGCAGTACTTC. It codes for CASSLSGGNQPYEQYF.